The 8 T cell receptor beta chains listed next were all sequenced from one sample in a study of T cell responses to AZD1222 COVID-19 vaccine. Produced via immunoSEQ multiplex PCR; TCRdb's table is partial and in-frame only. The sample yields fewer than 150,000 clones, about 90% seen once. The material sequenced was peripheral blood, taken on day 0 of AZD1222 vaccination. The receptors shown here come from an adult in good health.

DNA of the CDR3: TGCGCCAGCAGCCAAGATCTAAACAGGGAGGGGTTGGATGGCTACACCTTC. Translating gives CASSQDLNREGLDGYTF. This chain connects TRBV4-1 to TRBJ1-2; TRBD1 might be the D (6 bases). The ends were cut back, 0 bases at V and 6 bases at J, with 20 bases in the middle. The CDR3 is 17 amino acids. Germline CDR1 is MGHRA and CDR2 is YSYEKL.

The chain employs TRBV10-1 and TRBJ2-7; tentative D call: TRBD2 (7 bases). This CDR3 has 15 amino acids. Trimming cost V 0 bases and J 3 bases, with 12 bases left between them. The germline CDR1 and CDR2 sequences are WNHNN and SYGVQD (reference sequence). The CDR3 sequence: CASSESGGAGYEQYF. The CDR3 bases are TGCGCCAGCAGTGAGTCGGGGGGGGCCGGCTACGAGCAGTACTTC.

CDR3 sequence reads: CASSPRAGGLNTEAFF. CDR3 DNA: TGTGCCAGCAGCCCTCGGGCAGGGGGTCTGAACACTGAAGCTTTCTTT. The chain recombines TRBV7-6 with TRBJ1-1, with 7 bases that match TRBD1. This CDR3 is built from 16 residues. With 5 bases clipped from V and 0 bases from J, the junction kept 9 bases outside the gene matches. In germline, CDR1 is SGHVS, CDR2 FNYEAQ.

The chain uses TRBV27 and TRBJ1-5; 9 bases match TRBD1. The germline gives CDR1 MNHEY, CDR2 SMNVEV (reference sequence). Trimming cost V 8 bases and J 4 bases; bases outside gene matches: 9. The CDR3 is 15 amino acids. As DNA, the CDR3 is TGTGCCAGCCACCCCGGGACAGGGCCTAATCAGCCCCAGCATTTT. Amino acid sequence: CASHPGTGPNQPQHF.

The chain uses TRBV27 and TRBJ1-2; possibly TRBD1 for D (5 bases). Germline CDR1 is MNHEY and CDR2 is SMNVEV (reference sequence). This CDR3 contains 16 residues. Trimming pared 2 bases from V and 4 bases from J, leaving 17 bases between. CDR3: CASSLSVGAQGYGYTF. CDR3 bases: TGTGCCAGCAGTTTAAGCGTCGGGGCGCAGGGCTATGGCTACACCTTC.

This chain uses TRBV16 with TRBJ1-1; the match to TRBD1 covers 10 bases. Per germline, CDR1 KGHSY and CDR2 FQNENV. There are 14 residues in the CDR3. J lost 4 bases, V lost 4 bases, and 3 bases had no gene match. CDR3 amino acids: CASSPRDRGTEAFF. CDR3 sequence (DNA): TGTGCCAGCAGCCCCCGGGACAGGGGCACTGAAGCTTTCTTT.

The rearrangement joins TRBV9 to TRBJ2-5; 14 bases match TRBD2. V shed 4 bases, J shed 1 base, and the junction held 3 bases outside the gene matches. The CDR3 consists of 16 residues. The germline V gene has CDR1 SGDLS and CDR2 YYNGEE. This CDR3 reads CASSKGTSGSQETQYF. In DNA form, the CDR3 reads TGTGCCAGCAGCAAAGGGACTAGCGGGAGCCAAGAGACCCAGTACTTC.

The chain couples TRBV7-9 to TRBJ2-5; D is ambiguous. V gave up 5 bases and J gave up 4 bases, with 20 bases separating them. The CDR3 totals 16 residues. CDR1 SEHNR and CDR2 FQNEAQ come from the germline V gene (reference sequence). The CDR3 reads CASSPTGGTRGETQYF. Written as DNA, the CDR3 is TGTGCCAGCAGCCCGACTGGTGGCACTCGCGGAGAGACCCAGTACTTC.